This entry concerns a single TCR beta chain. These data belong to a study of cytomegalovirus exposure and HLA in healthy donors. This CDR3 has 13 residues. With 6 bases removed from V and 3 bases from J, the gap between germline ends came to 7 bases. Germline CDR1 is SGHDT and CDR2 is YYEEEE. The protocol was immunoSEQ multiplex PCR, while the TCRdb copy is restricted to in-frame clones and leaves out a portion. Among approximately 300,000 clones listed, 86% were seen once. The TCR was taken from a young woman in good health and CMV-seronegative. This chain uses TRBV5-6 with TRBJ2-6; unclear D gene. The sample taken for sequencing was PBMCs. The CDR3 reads CASTSLGANVLTF. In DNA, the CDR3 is TGTGCCAGCACGAGTCTTGGGGCCAACGTCCTGACTTTC.